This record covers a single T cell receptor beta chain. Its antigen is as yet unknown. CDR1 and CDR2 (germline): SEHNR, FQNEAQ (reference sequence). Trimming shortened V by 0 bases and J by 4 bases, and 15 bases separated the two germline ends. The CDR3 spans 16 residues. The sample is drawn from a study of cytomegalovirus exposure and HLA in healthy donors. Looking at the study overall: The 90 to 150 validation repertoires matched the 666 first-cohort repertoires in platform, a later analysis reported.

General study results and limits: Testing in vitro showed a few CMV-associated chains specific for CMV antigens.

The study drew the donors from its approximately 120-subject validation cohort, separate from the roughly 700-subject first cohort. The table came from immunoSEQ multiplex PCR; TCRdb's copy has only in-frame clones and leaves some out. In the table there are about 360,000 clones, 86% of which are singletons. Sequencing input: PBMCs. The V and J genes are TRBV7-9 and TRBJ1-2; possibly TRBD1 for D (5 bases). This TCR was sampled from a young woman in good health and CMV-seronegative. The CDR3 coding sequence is TGTGCCAGCAGCTTAGCAGCAGGGAATAGAGGCTATGGCTACACCTTC. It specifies CASSLAAGNRGYGYTF.